This T cell receptor beta chain is from a study of T cell repertoires in cytomegalovirus infection (dated by TCRdb to about 2019). General notes on the study: Recently identified HLA-C-restricted CMV epitopes, whose presentation resists viral immunomodulation, were targeted by peptide stimulations together with well-studied HLA-B-restricted epitopes. Donor HLA type was relevant to the analysis, as public TCR beta signatures indicated carriage of CMV infection together with the matching HLA type.

Including the terminal cysteine and phenylalanine, the CDR3 comprises 13 residues. This entry keeps only the CDR3 DNA: 39 bases, framed from base 1. The germline V gene yields SGHAT for CDR1 and FQNNGV for CDR2. V is shortened by 1 base, J by 4 bases, and the region joining them spans 8 bases. There are a few counts of this clonotype. Its antigen remains unidentified. Per-base qualities were not stored, and no clone one base away is much larger. The research as a whole found: Carriers of CMV infection plus the relevant HLA type were discriminated by the cumulative frequency of public TCR beta family members in the study cohort and in an independent 352-donor cohort. The ex vivo response was dominated by HLA-C-restricted CMV-specific TCR beta clonotypes, and the single most frequent clonotype in two of eight donors was supplied by these HLA-C-restricted clonotypes.

The treatment or condition label, as the study defines it: in vitro stimulation with specific CMV peptide epitopes to enrich CMV-specific T cells. Instrument used: Illumina HiSeq 1500. The public reads were quality trimmed at Q25 with fastp and then assembled into clones with MiXCR by TCRdb, keeping productive beta chains. CDR3 protein duplicates are merged, each entry listing the most common genes and DNA. Present in this sample are approximately 1,000,000 distinct CDR3 sequences, 30% to 40% of which were seen just once. The top ten clonotypes cover 13% of the sample. The sequences come from cultured CD8+ T cells from PBMCs, collected from culture after CMV antigen stimulation. This TCR derives from a human donor in good health (CMV status not recorded). Some clones in this sample may be carry-over from other donors' samples. The chain uses TRBV11-2 and TRBJ2-7; confidence is insufficient to name the D gene. The DNA is TGTGCCAGCAGCTTAGGGATGAGGTACGAGCAGTACTTC. It translates as CASSLGMRYEQYF.